The 3 T cell receptor beta chains presented below share a single source sample, sequenced in a study of T cell repertoires in cytomegalovirus infection. The antigens these receptors bind are not known. One entry per CDR3 protein results from TCRdb running MiXCR on the reads. Of 900,000 to 950,000 distinct CDR3 sequences in the sample, approximately 31% were seen once. Sequenced material: cultured CD8+ T cells from PBMCs, taken from culture after CMV antigen stimulation. These receptor sequences come from a human donor in good health (CMV status not recorded). Some clones in this sample may be carry-over from other donors' samples.

The table lists this clonotype with a few counts. The chain joins TRBV19 to TRBJ1-5; the D is unclear. This CDR3 contains 16 residues. The germline V gene encodes CDR1 LNHDA and CDR2 SQIVND (reference sequence). Trimming took off 5 bases at V and 3 bases at J, with 17 bases between the two ends. The CDR3 DNA follows: TGTGCCAGTAGTCTCGACGCCGGAGATGACAATCAGCCCCAGCATTTT. Translation gives CASSLDAGDDNQPQHF.

This clonotype occurred once. This may come from a read error, since a much larger clone is one base off. The gene calls are TRBV7-6 and TRBJ1-5, with D possibly TRBD1 on 5 matching bases. The length of the CDR3 is 15 residues. In germline, CDR1 is SGHVS, CDR2 FNYEAQ. CDR3 sequence: CVSSLAVGGNQPQHF. The CDR3 DNA sequence: TGTGTCAGCAGCTTAGCTGTAGGGGGCAATCAGCCCCAGCATTTT.

As for this clonotype: A much larger clonotype is one base distant, so this may be a read error. The chain links TRBV11-3 to TRBJ1-1; the match to TRBD1 covers 7 bases. CDR1 SGHNT and CDR2 YENEEA come from the germline V gene. With 1 base clipped from V and 3 bases from J, the junction kept 5 bases outside the gene matches. This CDR3 contains 15 residues. This CDR3 is CASSLGGGADTEAFF. DNA of the CDR3: TGTGCCAGCAGCTTAGGAGGGGGCGCGGACACTGAAGCTTTCTTT.